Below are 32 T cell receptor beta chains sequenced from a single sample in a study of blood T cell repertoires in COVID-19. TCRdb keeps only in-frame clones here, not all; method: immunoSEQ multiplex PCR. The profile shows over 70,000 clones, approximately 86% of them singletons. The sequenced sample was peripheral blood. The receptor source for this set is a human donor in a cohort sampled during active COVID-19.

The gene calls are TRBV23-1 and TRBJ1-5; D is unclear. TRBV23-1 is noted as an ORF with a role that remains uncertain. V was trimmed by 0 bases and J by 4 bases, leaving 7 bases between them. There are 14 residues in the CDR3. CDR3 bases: TGCGCCAGCAGTCAATCCGGTACTAATCAGCCCCAGCATTTT. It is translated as CASSQSGTNQPQHF.

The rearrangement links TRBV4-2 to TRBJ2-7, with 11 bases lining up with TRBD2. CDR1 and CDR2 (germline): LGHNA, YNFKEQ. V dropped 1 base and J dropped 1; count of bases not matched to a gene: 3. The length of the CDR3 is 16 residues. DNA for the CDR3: TGTGCCAGCAGCCAAGCTAGCGGGGGGTCTTCCTACGAGCAGTACTTC. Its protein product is CASSQASGGSSYEQYF.

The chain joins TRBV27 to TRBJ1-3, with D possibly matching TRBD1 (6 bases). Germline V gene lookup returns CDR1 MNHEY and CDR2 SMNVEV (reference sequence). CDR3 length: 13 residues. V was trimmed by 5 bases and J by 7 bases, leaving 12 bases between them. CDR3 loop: CASSDRRGNTIYF. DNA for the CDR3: TGTGCCAGCAGTGACAGGCGCGGGAACACCATATATTTT.

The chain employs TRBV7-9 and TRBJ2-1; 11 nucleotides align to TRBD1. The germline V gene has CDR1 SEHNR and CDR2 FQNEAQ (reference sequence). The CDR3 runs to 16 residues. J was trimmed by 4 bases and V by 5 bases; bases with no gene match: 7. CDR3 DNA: TGTGCCAGCAGCACCGGGGGACAGGGGGTATACAATGAGCAGTTCTTC. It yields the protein CASSTGGQGVYNEQFF.

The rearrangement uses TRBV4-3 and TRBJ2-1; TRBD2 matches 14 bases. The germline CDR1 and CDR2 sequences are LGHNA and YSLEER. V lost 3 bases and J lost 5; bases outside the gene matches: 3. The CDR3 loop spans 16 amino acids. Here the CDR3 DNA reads TGCGCCAGCAGCCAGGGGACTAGCGGGGGTAACAATGAGCAGTTCTTC. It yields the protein CASSQGTSGGNNEQFF.

The CDR3 region has the DNA TGTGCCAGCAGCCCCGTGCGCAGGACTAATAATAATTCACCCCTCCACTTT. It translates to CASSPVRRTNNNSPLHF. The chain has TRBV7-2 and TRBJ1-6; the D is unclear. This CDR3 has 17 amino acids. Trimming removed 5 bases at V and 5 bases at J, with 19 bases between. Germline assignment: CDR1 SGHTA and CDR2 FQGNSA.

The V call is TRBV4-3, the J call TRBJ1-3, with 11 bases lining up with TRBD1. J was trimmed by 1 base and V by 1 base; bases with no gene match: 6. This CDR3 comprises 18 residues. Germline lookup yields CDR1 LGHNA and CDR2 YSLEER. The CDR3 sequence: CASSQATGTGGSGNTIYF. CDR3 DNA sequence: TGCGCCAGCAGCCAAGCCACCGGGACAGGGGGATCTGGAAACACCATATATTTT.

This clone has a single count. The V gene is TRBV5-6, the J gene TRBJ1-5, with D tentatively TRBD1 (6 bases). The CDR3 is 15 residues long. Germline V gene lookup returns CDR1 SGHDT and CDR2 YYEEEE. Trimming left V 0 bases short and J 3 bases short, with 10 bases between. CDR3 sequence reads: CASSLGQGNNQPQHF. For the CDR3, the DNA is TGTGCCAGCAGCTTGGGGCAGGGGAACAATCAGCCCCAGCATTTT.

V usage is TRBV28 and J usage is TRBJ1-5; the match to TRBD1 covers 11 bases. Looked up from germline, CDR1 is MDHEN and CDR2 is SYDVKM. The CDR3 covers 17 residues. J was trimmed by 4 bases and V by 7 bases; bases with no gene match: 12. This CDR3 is CASNAGTGGGWNQPQHF. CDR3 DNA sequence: TGTGCCAGCAACGCCGGGACAGGGGGAGGTTGGAATCAGCCCCAGCATTTT.

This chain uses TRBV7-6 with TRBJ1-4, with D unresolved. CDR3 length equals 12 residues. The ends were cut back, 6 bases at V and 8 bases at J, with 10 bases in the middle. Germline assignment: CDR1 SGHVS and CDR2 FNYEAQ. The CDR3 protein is CASSKIEEKLFF. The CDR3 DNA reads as TGTGCCAGCAGTAAAATAGAAGAAAAACTGTTTTTT.

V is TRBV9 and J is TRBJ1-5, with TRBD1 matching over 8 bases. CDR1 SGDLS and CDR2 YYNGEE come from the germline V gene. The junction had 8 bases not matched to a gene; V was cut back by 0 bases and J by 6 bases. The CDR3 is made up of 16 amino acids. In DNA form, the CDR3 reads TGTGCCAGCAGCGTAGGCGCAGGGGGCTTCGGTCAGCCCCAGCATTTT. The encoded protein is CASSVGAGGFGQPQHF.

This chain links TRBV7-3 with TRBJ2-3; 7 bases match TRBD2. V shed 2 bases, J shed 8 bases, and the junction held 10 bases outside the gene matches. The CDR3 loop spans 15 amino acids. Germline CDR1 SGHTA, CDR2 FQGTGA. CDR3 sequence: CASSLSAGASGTQYF. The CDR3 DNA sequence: TGTGCCAGCAGCTTATCCGCGGGAGCTTCTGGTACGCAGTATTTT.

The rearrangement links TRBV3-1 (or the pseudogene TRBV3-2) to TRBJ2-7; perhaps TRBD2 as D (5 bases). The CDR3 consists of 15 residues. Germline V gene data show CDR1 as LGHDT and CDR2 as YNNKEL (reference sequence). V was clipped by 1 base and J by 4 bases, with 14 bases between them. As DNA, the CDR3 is TGTGCCAGCAGCCAAGGGGAAGGGAGCTGGTACGAGCAGTACTTC. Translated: CASSQGEGSWYEQYF.

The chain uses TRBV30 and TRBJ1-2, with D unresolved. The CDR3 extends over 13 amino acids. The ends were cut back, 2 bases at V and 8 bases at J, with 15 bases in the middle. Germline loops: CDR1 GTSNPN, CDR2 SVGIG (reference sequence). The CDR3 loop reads CAWSPQTIKGYTF. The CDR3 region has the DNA TGTGCCTGGAGTCCTCAGACTATAAAGGGCTACACCTTC.

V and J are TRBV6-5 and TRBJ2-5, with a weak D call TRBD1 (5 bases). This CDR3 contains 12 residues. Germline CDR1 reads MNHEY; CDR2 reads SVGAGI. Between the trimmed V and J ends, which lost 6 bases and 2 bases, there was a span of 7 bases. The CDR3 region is CASRRQQETQYF. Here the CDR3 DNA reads TGTGCCAGCAGACGACAGCAAGAGACCCAGTACTTC.

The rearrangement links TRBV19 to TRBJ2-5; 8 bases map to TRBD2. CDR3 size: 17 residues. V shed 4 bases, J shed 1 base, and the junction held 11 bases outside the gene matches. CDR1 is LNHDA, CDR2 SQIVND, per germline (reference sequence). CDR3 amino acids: CASSRGQWTSSQETQYF. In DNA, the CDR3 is TGTGCCAGTAGTAGGGGCCAATGGACTAGCTCCCAAGAGACCCAGTACTTC.

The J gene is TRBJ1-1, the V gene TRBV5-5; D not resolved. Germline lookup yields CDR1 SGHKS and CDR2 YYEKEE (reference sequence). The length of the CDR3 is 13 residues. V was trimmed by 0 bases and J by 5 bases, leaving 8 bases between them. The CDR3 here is CASSLEGGTEAFF. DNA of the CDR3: TGTGCCAGCAGCTTGGAAGGCGGAACTGAAGCTTTCTTT.

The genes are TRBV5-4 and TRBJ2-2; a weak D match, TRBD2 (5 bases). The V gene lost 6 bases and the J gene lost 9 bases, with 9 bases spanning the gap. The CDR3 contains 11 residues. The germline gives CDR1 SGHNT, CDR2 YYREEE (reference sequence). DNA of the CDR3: TGTGCCAGCAATCGGGGAAGGGAGCTGTTTTTT. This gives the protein CASNRGRELFF. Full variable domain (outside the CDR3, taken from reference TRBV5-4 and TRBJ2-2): ETGVTQSPTHLIKTRGQQVTLRCSSQSGHNTVSWYQQALGQGPQFIFQYYREEENGRGNFPPRFSGLQFPNYSSELNVNALELDDSALYLCASNRGRELFFGEGSRLTVL.

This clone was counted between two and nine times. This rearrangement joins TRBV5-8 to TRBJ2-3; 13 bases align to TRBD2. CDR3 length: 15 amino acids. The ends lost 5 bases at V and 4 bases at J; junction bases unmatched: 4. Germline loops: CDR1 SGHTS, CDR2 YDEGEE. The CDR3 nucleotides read TGTGCCAGCAGTTTAGGACTAGCGGGGGCAGATACGCAGTATTTT. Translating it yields CASSLGLAGADTQYF.

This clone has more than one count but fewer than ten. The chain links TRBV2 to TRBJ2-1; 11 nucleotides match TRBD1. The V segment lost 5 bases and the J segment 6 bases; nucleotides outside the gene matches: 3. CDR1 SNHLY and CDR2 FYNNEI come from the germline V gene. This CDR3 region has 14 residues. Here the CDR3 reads CASSRDRGSNEQFF. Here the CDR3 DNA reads TGTGCCAGCAGTCGGGACAGGGGGTCCAATGAGCAGTTCTTC.

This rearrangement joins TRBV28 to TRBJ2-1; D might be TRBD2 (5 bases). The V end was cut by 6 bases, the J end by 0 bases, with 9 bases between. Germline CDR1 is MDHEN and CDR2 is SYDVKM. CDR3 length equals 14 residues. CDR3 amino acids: CASRGSLSYNEQFF. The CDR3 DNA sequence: TGTGCCAGCAGGGGGAGCCTCTCCTACAATGAGCAGTTCTTC.

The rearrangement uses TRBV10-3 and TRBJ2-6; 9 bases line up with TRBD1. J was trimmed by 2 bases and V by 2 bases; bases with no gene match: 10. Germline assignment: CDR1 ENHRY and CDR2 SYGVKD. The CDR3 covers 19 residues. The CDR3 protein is CAISEGSPGTGTGANVLTF. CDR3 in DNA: TGTGCCATCAGTGAGGGAAGTCCCGGGACAGGGACTGGGGCCAACGTCCTGACTTTC.

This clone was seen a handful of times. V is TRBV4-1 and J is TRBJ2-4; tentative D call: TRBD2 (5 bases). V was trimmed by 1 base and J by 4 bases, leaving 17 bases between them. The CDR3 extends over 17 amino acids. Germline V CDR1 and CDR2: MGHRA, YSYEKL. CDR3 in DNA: TGCGCCAGCAGCCAAGGACTACCTGTTACATCGAAAAACATTCAGTACTTC. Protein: CASSQGLPVTSKNIQYF.

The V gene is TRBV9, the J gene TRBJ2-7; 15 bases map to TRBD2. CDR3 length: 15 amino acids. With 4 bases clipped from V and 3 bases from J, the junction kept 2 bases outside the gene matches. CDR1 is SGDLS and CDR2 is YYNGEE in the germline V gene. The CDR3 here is CASSRTSGRVYEQYF. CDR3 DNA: TGTGCCAGCAGCCGGACTAGCGGGAGGGTCTACGAGCAGTACTTC.

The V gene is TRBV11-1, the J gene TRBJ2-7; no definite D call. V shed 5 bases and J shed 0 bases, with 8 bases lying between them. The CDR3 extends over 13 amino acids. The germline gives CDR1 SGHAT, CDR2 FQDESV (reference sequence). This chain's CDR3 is CASSPYSSYEQYF. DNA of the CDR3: TGTGCCAGCAGCCCTTATAGCTCCTACGAGCAGTACTTC.

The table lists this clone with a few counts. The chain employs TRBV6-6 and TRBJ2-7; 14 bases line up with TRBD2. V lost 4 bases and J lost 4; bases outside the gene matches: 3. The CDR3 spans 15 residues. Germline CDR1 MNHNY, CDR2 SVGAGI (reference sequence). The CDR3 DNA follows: TGTGCCAGCAGTTCGACTAGCGGGGGGGCTTACGAGCAGTACTTC. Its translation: CASSSTSGGAYEQYF.

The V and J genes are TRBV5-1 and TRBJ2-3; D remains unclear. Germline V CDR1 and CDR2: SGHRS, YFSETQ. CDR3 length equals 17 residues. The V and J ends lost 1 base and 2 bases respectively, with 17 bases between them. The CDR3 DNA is TGCGCCAGCAGCTTGAGCGCGATCGGAAGAAACACAGATACGCAGTATTTT. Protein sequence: CASSLSAIGRNTDTQYF.

CDR3 amino acids: CAWSVKRDREQFF. DNA for the CDR3: TGTGCCTGGAGTGTTAAACGGGATCGTGAGCAGTTCTTC. The rearrangement uses TRBV30 and TRBJ2-1, with D maybe TRBD2 (5 bases). The CDR3 is 13 amino acids. The V end was cut by 0 bases, the J end by 9 bases, with 12 bases between. The germline CDR1 and CDR2 sequences are GTSNPN and SVGIG (reference sequence).

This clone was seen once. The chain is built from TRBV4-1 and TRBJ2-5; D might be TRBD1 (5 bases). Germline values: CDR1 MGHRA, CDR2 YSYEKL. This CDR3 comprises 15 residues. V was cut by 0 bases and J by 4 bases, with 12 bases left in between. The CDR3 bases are TGCGCCAGCAGCCAAGATACCAGGGTGGGAGAGACCCAGTACTTC. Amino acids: CASSQDTRVGETQYF.

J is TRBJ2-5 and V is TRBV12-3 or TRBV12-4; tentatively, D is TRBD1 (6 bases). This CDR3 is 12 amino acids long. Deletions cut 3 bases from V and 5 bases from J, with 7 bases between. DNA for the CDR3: TGTGCCAGCAGTTTCAGGGGTGAGACCCAGTACTTC. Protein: CASSFRGETQYF.

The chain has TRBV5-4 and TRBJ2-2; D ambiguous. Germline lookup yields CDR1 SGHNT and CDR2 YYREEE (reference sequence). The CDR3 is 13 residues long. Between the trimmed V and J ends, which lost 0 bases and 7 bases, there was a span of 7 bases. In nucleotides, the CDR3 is TGTGCCAGCAGCTTGGAGCAGGTCGGGGAGCTGTTTTTT. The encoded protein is CASSLEQVGELFF.

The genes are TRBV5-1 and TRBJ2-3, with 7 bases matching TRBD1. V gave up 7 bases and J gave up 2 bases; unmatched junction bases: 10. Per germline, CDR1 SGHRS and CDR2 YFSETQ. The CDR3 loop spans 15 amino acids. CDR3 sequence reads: CASLRSGQITDTQYF. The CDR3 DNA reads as TGCGCCAGCCTAAGATCGGGACAGATCACAGATACGCAGTATTTT.